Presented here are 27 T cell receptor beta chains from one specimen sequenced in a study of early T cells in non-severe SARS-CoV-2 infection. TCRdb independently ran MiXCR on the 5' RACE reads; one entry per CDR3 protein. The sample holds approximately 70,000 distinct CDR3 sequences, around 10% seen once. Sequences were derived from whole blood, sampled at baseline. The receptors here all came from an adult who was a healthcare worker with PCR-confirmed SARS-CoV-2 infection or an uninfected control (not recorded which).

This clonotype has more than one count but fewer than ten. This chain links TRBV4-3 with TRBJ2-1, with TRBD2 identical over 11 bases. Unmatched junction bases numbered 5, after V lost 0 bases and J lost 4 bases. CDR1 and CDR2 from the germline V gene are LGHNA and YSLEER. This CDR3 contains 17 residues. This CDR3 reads CASSQDSTSGTYNEQFF. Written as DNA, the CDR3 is TGCGCCAGCAGCCAAGACTCGACTAGCGGGACGTACAATGAGCAGTTCTTC.

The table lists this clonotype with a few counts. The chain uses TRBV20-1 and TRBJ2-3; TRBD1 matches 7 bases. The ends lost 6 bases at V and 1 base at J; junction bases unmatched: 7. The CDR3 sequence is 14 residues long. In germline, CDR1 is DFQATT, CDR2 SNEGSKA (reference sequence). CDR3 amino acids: CSAQGELGTDTQYF. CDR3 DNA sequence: TGCAGTGCGCAGGGGGAATTGGGCACAGATACGCAGTATTTT.

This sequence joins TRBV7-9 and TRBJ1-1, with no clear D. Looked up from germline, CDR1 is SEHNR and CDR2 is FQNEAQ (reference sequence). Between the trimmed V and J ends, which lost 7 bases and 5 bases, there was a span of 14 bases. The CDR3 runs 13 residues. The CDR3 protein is CASTPPPVTEAFF. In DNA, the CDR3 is TGTGCCAGCACCCCCCCCCCAGTAACTGAAGCTTTCTTT.

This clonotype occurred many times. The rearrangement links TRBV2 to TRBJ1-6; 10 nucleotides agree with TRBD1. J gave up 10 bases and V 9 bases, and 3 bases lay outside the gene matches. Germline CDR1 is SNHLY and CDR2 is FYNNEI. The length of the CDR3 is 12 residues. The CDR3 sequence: CARGTGDSPLHF. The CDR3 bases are TGTGCCAGAGGGACAGGGGACTCACCCCTCCACTTT.

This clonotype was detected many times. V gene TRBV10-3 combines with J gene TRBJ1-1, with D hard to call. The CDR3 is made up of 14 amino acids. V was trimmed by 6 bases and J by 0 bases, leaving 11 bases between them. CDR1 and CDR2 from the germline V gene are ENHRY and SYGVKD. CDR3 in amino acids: CAIRSTGLNTEAFF. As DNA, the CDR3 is TGTGCCATCAGGTCGACTGGGCTGAACACTGAAGCTTTCTTT.

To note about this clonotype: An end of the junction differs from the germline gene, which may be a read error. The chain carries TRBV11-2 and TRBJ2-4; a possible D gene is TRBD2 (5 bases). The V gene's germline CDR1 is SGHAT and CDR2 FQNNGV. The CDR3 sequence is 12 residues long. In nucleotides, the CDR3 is TGTGTCAGCAGCTTAGCGTCAAACATTCAGTACTTC. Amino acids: CVSSLASNIQYF.

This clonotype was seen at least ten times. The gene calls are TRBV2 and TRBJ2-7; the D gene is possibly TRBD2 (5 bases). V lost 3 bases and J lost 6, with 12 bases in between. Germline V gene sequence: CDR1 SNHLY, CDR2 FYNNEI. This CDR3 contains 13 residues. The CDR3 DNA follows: TGTGCCAGCAGTGAGAGGGTAGTGGTCGAGCAGTACTTC. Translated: CASSERVVVEQYF.

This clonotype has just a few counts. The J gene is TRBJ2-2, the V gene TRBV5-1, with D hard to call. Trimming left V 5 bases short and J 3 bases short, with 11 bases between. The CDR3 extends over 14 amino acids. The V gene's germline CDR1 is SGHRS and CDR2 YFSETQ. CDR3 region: CASSQDAYTGELFF. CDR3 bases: TGCGCCAGCAGTCAGGACGCCTACACCGGGGAGCTGTTTTTT.

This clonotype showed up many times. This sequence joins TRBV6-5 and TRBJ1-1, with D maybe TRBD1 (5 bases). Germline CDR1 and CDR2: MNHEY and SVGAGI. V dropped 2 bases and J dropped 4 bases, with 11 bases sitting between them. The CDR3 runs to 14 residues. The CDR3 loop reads CASSYGGYVTEAFF. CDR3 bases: TGTGCCAGCAGTTACGGGGGGTACGTCACTGAAGCTTTCTTT.

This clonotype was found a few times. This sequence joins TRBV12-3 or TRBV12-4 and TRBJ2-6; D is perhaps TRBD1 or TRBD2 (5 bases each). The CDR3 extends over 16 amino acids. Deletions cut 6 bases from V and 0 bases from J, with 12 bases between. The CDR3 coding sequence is TGTGCCAGCAGGCCCGGGGCTCGCTCTGGGGCCAACGTCCTGACTTTC. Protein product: CASRPGARSGANVLTF.

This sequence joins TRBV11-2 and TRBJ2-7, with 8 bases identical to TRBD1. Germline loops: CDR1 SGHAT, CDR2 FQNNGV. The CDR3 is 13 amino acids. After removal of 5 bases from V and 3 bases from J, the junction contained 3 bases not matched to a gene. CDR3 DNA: TGTGCCAGCAGCGTAACAGGGGGCTACGAGCAGTACTTC. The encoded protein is CASSVTGGYEQYF.

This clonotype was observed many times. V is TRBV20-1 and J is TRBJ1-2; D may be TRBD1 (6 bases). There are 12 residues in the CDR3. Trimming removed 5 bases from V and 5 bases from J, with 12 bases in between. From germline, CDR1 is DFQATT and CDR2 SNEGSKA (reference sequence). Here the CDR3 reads CSAQGQSYGYTF. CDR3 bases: TGCAGTGCTCAAGGACAGTCTTATGGCTACACCTTC.

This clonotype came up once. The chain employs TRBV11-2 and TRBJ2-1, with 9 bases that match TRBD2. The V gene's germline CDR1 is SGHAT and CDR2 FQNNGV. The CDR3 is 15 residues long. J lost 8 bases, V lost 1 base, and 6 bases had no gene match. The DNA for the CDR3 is TGTGCCAGCAGCTTAGCAGCGGGGGGCCAGGATGAGCAGTTCTTC. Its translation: CASSLAAGGQDEQFF.

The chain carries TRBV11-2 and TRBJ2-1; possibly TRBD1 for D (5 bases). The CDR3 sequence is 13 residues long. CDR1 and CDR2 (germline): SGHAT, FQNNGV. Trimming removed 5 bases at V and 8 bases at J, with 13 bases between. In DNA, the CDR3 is TGTGCCAGCAGCCTGGCAGGGTGGGATGAGCAGTTCTTC. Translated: CASSLAGWDEQFF.

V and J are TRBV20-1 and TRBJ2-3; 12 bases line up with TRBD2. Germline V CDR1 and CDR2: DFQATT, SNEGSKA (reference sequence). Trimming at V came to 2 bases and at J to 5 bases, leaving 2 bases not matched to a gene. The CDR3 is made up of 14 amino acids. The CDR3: CSARPSGGGDTQYF. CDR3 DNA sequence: TGCAGTGCTAGACCTAGCGGGGGGGGAGATACGCAGTATTTT.

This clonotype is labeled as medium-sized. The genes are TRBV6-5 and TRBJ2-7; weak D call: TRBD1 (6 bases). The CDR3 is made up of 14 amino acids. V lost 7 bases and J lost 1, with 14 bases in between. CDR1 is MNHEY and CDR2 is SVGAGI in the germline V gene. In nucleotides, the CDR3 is TGTGCCAGCACTGTACCGGGACAATCCTACGAGCAGTACTTC. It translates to CASTVPGQSYEQYF.

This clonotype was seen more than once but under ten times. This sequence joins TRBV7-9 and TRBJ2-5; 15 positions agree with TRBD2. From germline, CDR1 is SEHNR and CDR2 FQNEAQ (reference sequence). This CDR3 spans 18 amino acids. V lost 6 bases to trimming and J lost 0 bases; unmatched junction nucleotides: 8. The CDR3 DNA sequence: TGTGCCAGCAGTTCGCCGGGACTAGCGGGGGGAAACCAAGAGACCCAGTACTTC. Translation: CASSSPGLAGGNQETQYF. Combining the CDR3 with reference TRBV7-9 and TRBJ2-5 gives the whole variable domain DTGVSQNPRHKITKRGQNVTFRCDPISEHNRLYWYRQTLGQGPEFLTYFQNEAQLEKSRLLSDRFSAERPKGSFSTLEIQRTEQGDSAMYLCASSSPGLAGGNQETQYFGPGTRLLVL.

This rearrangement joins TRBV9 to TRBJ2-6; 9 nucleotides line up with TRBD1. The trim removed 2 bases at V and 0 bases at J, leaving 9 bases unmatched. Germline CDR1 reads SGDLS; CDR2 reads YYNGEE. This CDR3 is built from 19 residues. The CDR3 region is CASSVTPTGGASGANVLTF. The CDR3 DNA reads TGTGCCAGCAGCGTGACCCCGACAGGGGGAGCCTCTGGGGCCAACGTCCTGACTTTC.

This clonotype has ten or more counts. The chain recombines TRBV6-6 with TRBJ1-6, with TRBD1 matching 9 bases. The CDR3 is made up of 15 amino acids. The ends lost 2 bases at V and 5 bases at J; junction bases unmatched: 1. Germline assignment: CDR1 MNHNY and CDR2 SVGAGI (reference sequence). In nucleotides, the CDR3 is TGTGCCAGCAGTTACAGGACAGGGGATAATTCACCCCTCCACTTT. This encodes CASSYRTGDNSPLHF.

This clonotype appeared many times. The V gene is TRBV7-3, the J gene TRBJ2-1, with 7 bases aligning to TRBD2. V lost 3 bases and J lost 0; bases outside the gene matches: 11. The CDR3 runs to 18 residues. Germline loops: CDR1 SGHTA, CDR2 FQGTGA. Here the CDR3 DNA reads TGTGCCAGCAGCTTCTTCGGCGGGGGAGTAGACTCCTACAATGAGCAGTTCTTC. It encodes CASSFFGGGVDSYNEQFF.

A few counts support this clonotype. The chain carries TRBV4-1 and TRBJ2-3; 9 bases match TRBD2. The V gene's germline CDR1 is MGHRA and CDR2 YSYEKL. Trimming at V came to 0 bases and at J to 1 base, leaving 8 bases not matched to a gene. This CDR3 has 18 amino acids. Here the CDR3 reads CASSQEGGLAGGTDTQYF. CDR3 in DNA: TGCGCCAGCAGCCAAGAAGGGGGACTAGCTGGAGGCACAGATACGCAGTATTTT.

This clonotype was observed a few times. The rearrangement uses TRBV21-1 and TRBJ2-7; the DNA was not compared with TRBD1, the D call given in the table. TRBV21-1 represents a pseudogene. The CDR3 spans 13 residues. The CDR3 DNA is TGTGCCAGCAGCCAGGACAGTATCTACGAGCAGTACTTC. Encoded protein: CASSQDSIYEQYF.

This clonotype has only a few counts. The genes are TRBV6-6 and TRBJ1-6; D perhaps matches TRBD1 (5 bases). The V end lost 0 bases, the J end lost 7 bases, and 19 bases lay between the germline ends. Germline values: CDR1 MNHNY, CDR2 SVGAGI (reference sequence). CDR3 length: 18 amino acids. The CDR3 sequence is CASSYSSGGDRGNSPLHF. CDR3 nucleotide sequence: TGTGCCAGCAGTTACTCGAGTGGGGGTGATCGTGGGAATTCACCCCTCCACTTT.

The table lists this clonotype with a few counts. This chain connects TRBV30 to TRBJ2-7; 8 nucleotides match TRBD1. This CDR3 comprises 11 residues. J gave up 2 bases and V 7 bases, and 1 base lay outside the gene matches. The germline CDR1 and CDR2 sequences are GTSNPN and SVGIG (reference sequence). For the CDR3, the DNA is TGTGCCTCACAGGGGGCCTACGAGCAGTACTTC. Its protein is CASQGAYEQYF. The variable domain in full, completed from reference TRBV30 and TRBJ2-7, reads SQTIHQWPATLVQPVGSPLSLECTVEGTSNPNLYWYRQAAGRGLQLLFYSVGIGQISSEVPQNLSASRPQDRQFILSSKKLLLSDSGFYLCASQGAYEQYFGPGTRLTVT.

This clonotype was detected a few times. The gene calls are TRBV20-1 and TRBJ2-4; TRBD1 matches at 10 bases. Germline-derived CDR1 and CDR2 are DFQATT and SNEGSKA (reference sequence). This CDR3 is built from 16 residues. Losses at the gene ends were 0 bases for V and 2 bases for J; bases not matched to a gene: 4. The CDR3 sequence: CSARDWDRGPKNIQYF. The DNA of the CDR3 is TGCAGTGCTAGAGATTGGGACAGGGGTCCCAAAAACATTCAGTACTTC.

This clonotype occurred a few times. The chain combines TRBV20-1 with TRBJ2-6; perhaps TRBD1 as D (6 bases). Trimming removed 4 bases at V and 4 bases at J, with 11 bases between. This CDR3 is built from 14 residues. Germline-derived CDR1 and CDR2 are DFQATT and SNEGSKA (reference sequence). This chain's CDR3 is CSATGGQGANVLTF. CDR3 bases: TGCAGTGCTACTGGGGGCCAAGGGGCCAACGTCCTGACTTTC.

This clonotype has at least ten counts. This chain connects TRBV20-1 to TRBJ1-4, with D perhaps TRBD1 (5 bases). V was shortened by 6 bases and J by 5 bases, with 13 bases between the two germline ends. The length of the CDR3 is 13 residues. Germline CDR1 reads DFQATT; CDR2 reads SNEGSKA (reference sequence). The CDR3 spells CSALTGENEKLFF. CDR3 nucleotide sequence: TGCAGTGCCTTAACAGGAGAAAATGAAAAACTGTTTTTT.